These 24 T cell receptor beta chains came from one sample sequenced in a study of a mutant IDH1 vaccine in newly diagnosed glioma. Their antigens remain unidentified. Time point: week 35, safety follow-up. Each dose of the vaccine consisted of 300 ug of mutant IDH1 20-mer peptide, with topical imiquimod. TCRdb's table, derived via immunoSEQ multiplex PCR, lists solely in-frame clones and lacks some. Found here are over 65,000 clones, approximately 88% of them singletons; the top ten hold 12%. The sample was PBMCs, taken from a glioma patient whose treatment included an IDH1 peptide vaccine. The receptors were sampled from a young man with glioma.

There are a few counts of this clone. This sequence joins TRBV2 and TRBJ1-1; no firm D call. CDR3 length: 13 residues. V was shortened by 7 bases and J by 4 bases, with 13 bases between the two germline ends. Germline V CDR1 and CDR2: SNHLY, FYNNEI. CDR3 amino acids: CASIPRGFTEAFF. The CDR3 nucleotides are TGTGCCAGCATCCCTCGAGGGTTCACTGAAGCTTTCTTT.

The chain has TRBV18 and TRBJ2-7; TRBD2 matches 8 bases. CDR3 length: 13 residues. The junction had 4 bases not matched to a gene; V was cut back by 6 bases and J by 3 bases. Germline V gene lookup returns CDR1 KGHSH and CDR2 LQKENI. CDR3 sequence reads: CASSDGRGYEQYF. CDR3 nucleotide sequence: TGTGCCAGCTCCGACGGGAGGGGCTACGAGCAGTACTTC.

The V and J genes are TRBV18 and TRBJ1-4; tentative D call: TRBD1 (5 bases). The germline CDR1 and CDR2 sequences are KGHSH and LQKENI. CDR3 length: 12 amino acids. Trimming took 5 bases from V and 16 from J, leaving 17 bases between them. For the CDR3, the DNA is TGTGCCAGCTCAAATACAGCGGGGACCCGGTTTTTT. This sequence encodes CASSNTAGTRFF.

This chain joins TRBV28 and TRBJ2-7; tentative D call: TRBD2 (5 bases). Germline V gene lookup returns CDR1 MDHEN and CDR2 SYDVKM. This CDR3 has 17 residues. The V end lost 4 bases, the J end lost 3 bases, and 22 bases lay between the germline ends. The CDR3: CASSSGIQGPQHYEQYF. The CDR3 coding sequence is TGTGCCAGCAGTTCGGGGATACAAGGCCCACAGCACTACGAGCAGTACTTC.

This clone was detected a few times. One junction end disagrees with the germline gene, perhaps due to a read error. This rearrangement joins TRBV6-1 to TRBJ1-1, with D maybe TRBD1 (5 bases). CDR1 is MNHNS and CDR2 is SASEGT in the germline V gene. This CDR3 contains 9 residues. CDR3 sequence (DNA): TGTGCCAGCATCGAGGGGAGACTGTTT. Translation: CASIEGRLF.

The chain links TRBV7-9 to TRBJ2-4; perhaps D is TRBD1 or TRBD2 (5 bases each). The germline V gene has CDR1 SEHNR and CDR2 FQNEAQ (reference sequence). The ends were cut back, 1 base at V and 11 bases at J, with 18 bases in the middle. The CDR3 is made up of 15 amino acids. CDR3: CASSLEGTDRALQYF. The CDR3 DNA reads as TGTGCCAGCAGCTTAGAGGGGACCGACCGGGCACTTCAGTACTTC.

V is TRBV27 and J is TRBJ2-2; 10 bases map to TRBD2. The CDR3 is 15 residues long. The ends lost 4 bases at V and 8 bases at J; junction bases unmatched: 7. Germline V gene sequence: CDR1 MNHEY, CDR2 SMNVEV (reference sequence). DNA of the CDR3: TGTGCCAGCAGTTCTAGCGGGGGACCAGGGGGGGAGCTGTTTTTT. It specifies CASSSSGGPGGELFF.

CDR3 loop: CASSFVGGPNEQFF. The CDR3 nucleotides are TGTGCCAGCAGCTTTGTGGGAGGGCCCAATGAGCAGTTCTTC. V usage is TRBV11-1 and J usage is TRBJ2-1; TRBD2 agrees at 7 bases. Germline lookup yields CDR1 SGHAT and CDR2 FQDESV (reference sequence). The J segment lost 6 bases and the V segment lost 3 bases, leaving 5 bases of the junction unmatched. This CDR3 is built from 14 residues.

The chain links TRBV7-2 to TRBJ2-7; the match to TRBD1 covers 7 bases. J gave up 6 bases and V 4 bases, and 9 bases lay outside the gene matches. The CDR3 has 14 amino acids. Germline lookup yields CDR1 SGHTA and CDR2 FQGNSA. The CDR3: CASSYGTAFREQYF. CDR3 in DNA: TGTGCCAGCAGCTACGGGACAGCGTTCCGCGAGCAGTACTTC.

This chain connects TRBV9 to TRBJ2-7, with D tentatively TRBD1 or TRBD2 (6 bases each). The ends were cut back, 0 bases at V and 1 base at J, with 11 bases in the middle. Looked up from germline, CDR1 is SGDLS and CDR2 is YYNGEE. The CDR3 totals 15 residues. CDR3 in amino acids: CASSVGGAASYEQYF. CDR3 nucleotides: TGTGCCAGCAGCGTAGGGGGGGCTGCGTCCTACGAGCAGTACTTC. The variable domain in full, with the rest retrieved from reference TRBV9 and TRBJ2-7, is DSGVTQTPKHLITATGQRVTLRCSPRSGDLSVYWYQQSLDQGLQFLIQYYNGEERAKGNILERFSAQQFPDLHSELNLSSLELGDSALYFCASSVGGAASYEQYFGPGTRLTVT.

The CDR3 region is CASSFVGGSGANVLTF. The CDR3 nucleotides are TGTGCCAGCAGCTTTGTCGGGGGTTCTGGGGCCAACGTCCTGACTTTC. The rearrangement joins TRBV7-6 to TRBJ2-6; D might be TRBD2 (6 bases). The V gene lost 3 bases and the J gene lost 1 base, with 10 bases spanning the gap. The CDR3 consists of 16 residues. The germline V gene encodes CDR1 SGHVS and CDR2 FNYEAQ.

Here the CDR3 reads CASSLPTGYEQYF. In DNA, the CDR3 is TGTGCCAGCAGCCTCCCGACAGGTTACGAGCAGTACTTC. The chain employs TRBV7-9 and TRBJ2-7; D might be TRBD1 (6 bases). CDR3 length equals 13 residues. Germline CDR1 SEHNR, CDR2 FQNEAQ (reference sequence). V was clipped by 5 bases and J by 4 bases, with 12 bases between them.

The chain couples TRBV15 to TRBJ2-1, with unresolved D. CDR1 LNHNV and CDR2 YYDKDF come from the germline V gene (reference sequence). V was pared by 0 bases and J by 7 bases, with 19 bases between. This CDR3 has 17 residues. This chain's CDR3 is CATSRDLVGVPGNEQFF. CDR3 nucleotide sequence: TGTGCCACCAGCAGAGATTTAGTAGGAGTCCCGGGTAATGAGCAGTTCTTC.

The J gene is TRBJ2-3, the V gene TRBV5-1; no definite D call. V lost 0 bases and J 2 bases, leaving 13 bases between the germline ends. This CDR3 has 16 amino acids. CDR1 SGHRS and CDR2 YFSETQ come from the germline V gene. CDR3 sequence (DNA): TGCGCCAGCAGCTTGGAAGCCAGGCAGTACACAGATACGCAGTATTTT. Its protein is CASSLEARQYTDTQYF. Drawing the rest from reference TRBV5-1 and TRBJ2-3, the complete variable domain is KAGVTQTPRYLIKTRGQQVTLSCSPISGHRSVSWYQQTPGQGLQFLFEYFSETQRNKGNFPGRFSGRQFSNSRSEMNVSTLELGDSALYLCASSLEARQYTDTQYFGPGTRLTVL.

The J gene is TRBJ2-3, the V gene TRBV7-9, with 11 bases lining up with TRBD2. The CDR3 totals 15 residues. The V gene's germline CDR1 is SEHNR and CDR2 FQNEAQ (reference sequence). Trimming took 5 bases from V and 8 from J; bases not matched to a gene: 9. Written as DNA, the CDR3 is TGTGCCAGCAGCGTAGAACTAGCGGGAGTTTCTACGCAGTATTTT. Translating it yields CASSVELAGVSTQYF.

This clone occurred a few times. J is TRBJ2-5 and V is TRBV11-2; D is possibly TRBD1 (6 bases). The CDR3 is made up of 14 amino acids. V lost 3 bases and J 2 bases, leaving 10 bases between the germline ends. Germline assignment: CDR1 SGHAT and CDR2 FQNNGV. CDR3 in DNA: TGTGCCAGCAGCTTCTGGGACATACAAGAGACCCAGTACTTC. As protein: CASSFWDIQETQYF.

The CDR3 region has the DNA TGCGCCAGCAGCCAAAAACGGGAGAGGGACACCGGGGAGCTGTTTTTT. Its translation is CASSQKRERDTGELFF. The genes are TRBV4-1 and TRBJ2-2; perhaps TRBD2 as D (6 bases). V shed 2 bases and J shed 3 bases, with 13 bases lying between them. The length of the CDR3 is 16 residues. CDR1 MGHRA and CDR2 YSYEKL come from the germline V gene.

The gene calls are TRBV12-5 and TRBJ1-1; D not resolved. CDR1 LGHNT and CDR2 FRNRAP come from the germline V gene. V was shortened by 1 base and J by 1 base, with 16 bases between the two germline ends. The CDR3 sequence is 17 residues long. CDR3 nucleotides: TGTGCTAGTGGTTTGGGACCCCTTTCGGGAGGGAACACTGAAGCTTTCTTT. Its protein is CASGLGPLSGGNTEAFF.

This chain links TRBV4-1 with TRBJ2-3; D is undetermined. Germline values: CDR1 MGHRA, CDR2 YSYEKL. CDR3 length equals 18 residues. V lost 4 bases to trimming and J lost 3 bases, with 23 bases between them. The CDR3 reads CASSPSPPLRLTTDTQYF. The CDR3 DNA sequence: TGCGCCAGCAGCCCCAGCCCTCCCCTCAGGCTTACGACAGATACGCAGTATTTT.

The chain links TRBV6-1 to TRBJ1-1; TRBD1 aligns across 7 bases. The CDR3 has 14 amino acids. The J segment lost 0 bases and the V segment lost 8 bases, leaving 6 bases of the junction unmatched. In germline, CDR1 is MNHNS, CDR2 SASEGT. The CDR3 loop is CASLWTGLNTEAFF. In DNA form, the CDR3 reads TGTGCCAGCCTATGGACAGGCCTGAACACTGAAGCTTTCTTT.

CDR3 protein: CSVEGPPYRGDTGELFF. CDR3 in DNA: TGCAGCGTTGAAGGACCCCCCTATAGGGGCGACACCGGGGAGCTGTTTTTT. This rearrangement joins TRBV29-1 to TRBJ2-2; a possible D gene is TRBD1 (5 bases). Trimming stripped 1 base from V and 3 bases from J, with 18 bases between. The CDR3 spans 17 residues. The germline V gene encodes CDR1 SQVTM and CDR2 ANQGSEA.

This clone was recorded once. The genes are TRBV27 and TRBJ1-6; tentative D call: TRBD1 (5 bases). Germline CDR1 is MNHEY and CDR2 is SMNVEV (reference sequence). V gave up 6 bases and J gave up 9 bases, with 12 bases separating them. The CDR3 has 13 amino acids. CDR3 sequence reads: CASSLGALSPLHF. CDR3 nucleotides: TGTGCCAGCAGCCTAGGGGCGCTTTCACCCCTCCACTTT.

The chain joins TRBV2 to TRBJ2-7, with a weak D call TRBD2 (7 bases). CDR1 is SNHLY, CDR2 FYNNEI, per germline. The CDR3 length is 14 residues. V was trimmed by 7 bases and J by 3 bases, leaving 16 bases between them. CDR3 bases: TGTGCCAGCACCATCGAGGGGGGGGGCTACGAGCAGTACTTC. It is translated as CASTIEGGGYEQYF.

The V call is TRBV6-4, the J call TRBJ1-6, with TRBD1 identical over 7 bases. The trim removed 0 bases at V and 10 bases at J, leaving 6 bases unmatched. Germline assignment: CDR1 MRHNA and CDR2 SNTAGT. The CDR3 extends over 15 amino acids. CDR3 coding DNA: TGTGCCAGCAGTGACTCGAACAGGGGAAACTCACCCCTCCACTTT. It codes for CASSDSNRGNSPLHF.